Given below is one T cell receptor (beta chain) in context. The antigen remains unidentified. At the DNA level, this CDR3 is encoded by other sequences in the same sample as well. The data originate from a study of CD8+ T cells in alopecia areata. The sorting of PBMCs gave CD4+ and CD8+ T cells. The study, taken as a whole, reports: Affected lesional scalp, above all in alopecia totalis/universalis, was more clonal than normal scalp. Alphabeta T cells residing in normal skin are also sequenced in scalp samples. TCRs were shared less clearly across patients than in mice, possibly for HLA-related reasons.

The CDR3 length is 13 residues. CDR1 MNHEY and CDR2 SMNVEV come from the germline V gene (reference sequence). V was cut by 2 bases and J by 2 bases, with 7 bases left in between. Isolated RNA was reverse transcribed into cDNA used as the sequencing template. Here immunoSEQ multiplex PCR was the method, and the copy in TCRdb shows in-frame clones only, minus some. The table includes 130,000 to 150,000 clones, approximately 65% detected once. Sequencing was performed on CD8+ T cells sorted from blood. The clonotype comes from a human donor in good health. The rearrangement joins TRBV27 to TRBJ2-7; no reliable D call. The CDR3, as DNA: TGTGCCAGCAGTTTAGGGCAGACCTACGAGCAGTACTTC. Its protein is CASSLGQTYEQYF.